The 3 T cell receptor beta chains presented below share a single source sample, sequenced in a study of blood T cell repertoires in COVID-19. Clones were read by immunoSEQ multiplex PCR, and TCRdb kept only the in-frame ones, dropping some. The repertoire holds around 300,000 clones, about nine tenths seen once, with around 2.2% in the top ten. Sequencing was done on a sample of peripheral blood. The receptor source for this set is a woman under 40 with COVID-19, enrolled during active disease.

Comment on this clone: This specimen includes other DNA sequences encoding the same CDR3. In DNA, the CDR3 is TGCGCCAGCAGCTTGGAAGGGGCGTCCTACGAGCAGTACTTC. It encodes CASSLEGASYEQYF. The gene calls are TRBV5-1 and TRBJ2-7; TRBD1 is a possible D gene (5 bases). The CDR3 totals 14 residues. The germline V and J ends were trimmed by 0 bases and 1 base, with 8 bases remaining between them. CDR1 and CDR2 from the germline V gene are SGHRS and YFSETQ.

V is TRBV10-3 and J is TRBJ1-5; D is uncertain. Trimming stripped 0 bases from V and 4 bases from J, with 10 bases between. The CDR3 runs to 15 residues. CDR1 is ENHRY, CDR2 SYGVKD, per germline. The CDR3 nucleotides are TGTGCCATCAGTGAGTCCGGAGTACGAAATCAGCCCCAGCATTTT. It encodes CAISESGVRNQPQHF.

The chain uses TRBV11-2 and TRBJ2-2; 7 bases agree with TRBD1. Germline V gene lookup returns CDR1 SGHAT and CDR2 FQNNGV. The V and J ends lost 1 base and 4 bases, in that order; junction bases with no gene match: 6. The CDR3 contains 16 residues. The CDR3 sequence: CASSLVRGRGTGELFF. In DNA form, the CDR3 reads TGTGCCAGCAGCTTAGTAAGGGGGCGCGGCACCGGGGAGCTGTTTTTT.